This passage covers 6 T cell receptor beta chains from one sample sequenced in a study of CD8+CD57+ T cells in acquired aplastic anemia. Patients who underwent sequencing had shown CD8+CD57+ cell expansion by flow cytometry. CDR3 and TCR beta VDJ profiling relied on genomic DNA as the template. MiXCR was run by TCRdb on the reads, yielding one entry per CDR3 protein. This sample has 200,000 to 300,000 distinct CDR3 sequences, with roughly 82% found just once. The sample consisted of sorted CD4+, CD8+, or CD8+CD57+ T cells (not recorded which) from PBMCs. The receptors stem from a human donor with aplastic anemia.

The genes are TRBV10-3 and TRBJ2-2, with 11 bases aligning to TRBD1. This CDR3 is built from 16 residues. Germline CDR1 ENHRY, CDR2 SYGVKD. Trimming removed 6 bases from V and 5 bases from J; junction bases left unmatched: 8. The CDR3 loop reads CAIRHPGQGGTGELFF. Here the CDR3 DNA reads TGTGCCATCAGGCATCCGGGACAGGGGGGTACCGGGGAGCTGTTTTTT.

The J gene is TRBJ1-1, the V gene TRBV5-6, with 7 bases identical to TRBD1. Germline V CDR1 and CDR2: SGHDT, YYEEEE. The CDR3 spans 13 residues. With V trimmed by 6 bases and J by 4 bases, 6 bases remained unmatched. The CDR3 DNA follows: TGTGCCAGCACCGAAGACAGGGTCACTGAAGCTTTCTTT. It yields the protein CASTEDRVTEAFF.

Remarks on this clonotype: A junction end diverges from the germline sequence, so it may reflect a read error. The rearrangement uses TRBV9 and TRBJ2-1; 7 nucleotides match TRBD2. CDR1 and CDR2 (germline): SGDLS, YYNGEE. CDR3 length: 15 residues. The CDR3: CACSAGTAGRNEQFF. For the CDR3, the DNA is TGTGCCTGCAGCGCAGGAACAGCGGGGCGAAATGAGCAGTTCTTC.

The rearrangement joins TRBV7-9 to TRBJ1-6, with TRBD1 identical over 9 bases. Trimming removed 9 bases from V and 8 bases from J; junction bases left unmatched: 14. CDR3 length: 16 residues. Germline CDR1 SEHNR, CDR2 FQNEAQ (reference sequence). The CDR3 DNA is TGTGCCAGACAGGGGGCTAGGGACACCCAGTATTCACCCCTCCACTTT. Amino acids: CARQGARDTQYSPLHF.

V is TRBV7-9 and J is TRBJ2-7, with D unclear. The germline V and J ends were trimmed by 4 bases and 6 bases, with 10 bases remaining between them. This CDR3 region has 12 residues. CDR1 and CDR2 (germline): SEHNR, FQNEAQ (reference sequence). The CDR3 DNA reads TGTGCCAGCAGCTCCGCGTATGTCGAGCAGTACTTC. As protein: CASSSAYVEQYF.

A remark on this clonotype: The junction differs from germline at one of its ends, possibly a read error. The chain couples TRBV19 to TRBJ1-2; D ambiguous. CDR1 is LNHDA and CDR2 is SQIVND in the germline V gene (reference sequence). The CDR3 sequence is 15 residues long. CDR3: CASSLGKGANYDYSF. CDR3 sequence (DNA): TGTGCCAGCAGCTTAGGAAAGGGCGCAAACTATGACTACTCCTTC.